Presented here are 26 T cell receptor beta chains from one specimen sequenced in a study of blood T cell repertoires in COVID-19. The table came from immunoSEQ multiplex PCR; TCRdb's copy has only in-frame clones and leaves some out. The table lists about 160,000 clones, 70% to 80% of them singletons, with around 8.1% in the top ten. The sequenced sample was peripheral blood. Receptors were obtained from a man in his sixties with acute or convalescent COVID-19.

The V gene is TRBV6-2 or TRBV6-3, the J gene TRBJ1-1; a possible D gene is TRBD1 (5 bases). The V end lost 2 bases, the J end lost 2 bases, and 9 bases lay between the germline ends. Germline-derived CDR1 and CDR2 are MNHEY and SVGEGT. This CDR3 has 14 residues. CDR3 sequence: CASSYRRDNTEAFF. Written as DNA, the CDR3 is TGTGCCAGCAGTTACCGCAGGGATAACACTGAAGCTTTCTTT.

The V call is TRBV6-1, the J call TRBJ1-1; 7 bases match TRBD1. Germline assignment: CDR1 MNHNS and CDR2 SASEGT. V shed 4 bases, J shed 6 bases, and the junction held 17 bases outside the gene matches. The CDR3 is 17 residues long. The CDR3 reads CASSAPKSTGKGAEAFF. The CDR3 coding sequence is TGTGCCAGCAGTGCACCTAAGTCGACAGGGAAAGGAGCTGAAGCTTTCTTT.

The gene calls are TRBV6-2 or TRBV6-3 and TRBJ1-5, with a tentative D call TRBD1 (5 bases). Per germline, CDR1 MNHEY and CDR2 SVGEGT. Trimming left V 4 bases short and J 3 bases short, with 13 bases between. The CDR3 extends over 15 amino acids. CDR3 in DNA: TGTGCCAGCAGTTCGATCAGGGTTCACAATCAGCCCCAGCATTTT. Its protein is CASSSIRVHNQPQHF.

This chain connects TRBV19 to TRBJ1-1; D remains ambiguous. Germline-derived CDR1 and CDR2 are LNHDA and SQIVND (reference sequence). V was trimmed by 5 bases and J by 1 base, leaving 11 bases between them. The CDR3 consists of 14 residues. CDR3 sequence reads: CASSPRERNTEAFF. DNA for the CDR3: TGTGCCAGTAGTCCCCGGGAGCGGAACACTGAAGCTTTCTTT. Combining the CDR3 with reference TRBV19 and TRBJ1-1 gives the whole variable domain DGGITQSPKYLFRKEGQNVTLSCEQNLNHDAMYWYRQDPGQGLRLIYYSQIVNDFQKGDIAEGYSVSREKKESFPLTVTSAQKNPTAFYLCASSPRERNTEAFFGQGTRLTVV.

V gene TRBV28 combines with J gene TRBJ2-5; D gene ambiguous. Germline CDR1 reads MDHEN; CDR2 reads SYDVKM. V gave up 2 bases and J gave up 4 bases, with 5 bases separating them. This CDR3 has 12 amino acids. The chain's CDR3 is CASSLNSETQYF. CDR3 nucleotides: TGTGCCAGCAGTTTAAACTCAGAGACCCAGTACTTC.

The V call is TRBV4-1, the J call TRBJ2-7, with 9 bases that match TRBD1. The CDR3 extends over 15 amino acids. With V trimmed by 4 bases and J by 6 bases, 10 bases remained unmatched. Germline lookup yields CDR1 MGHRA and CDR2 YSYEKL. The CDR3 sequence: CASSPTGQGTGEQYF. In DNA form, the CDR3 reads TGCGCCAGCAGCCCCACGGGACAGGGTACGGGCGAGCAGTACTTC.

The J gene is TRBJ1-2, the V gene TRBV18, with 7 bases aligning to TRBD1. The CDR3 is 19 residues long. V gave up 3 bases and J gave up 0 bases; unmatched junction bases: 16. Germline loops: CDR1 KGHSH, CDR2 LQKENI. In DNA, the CDR3 is TGTGCCAGCTCACCTTGGCTCGTTCAAGGGACAGCCGCTAACTATGGCTACACCTTC. The encoded protein is CASSPWLVQGTAANYGYTF.

V and J are TRBV7-9 and TRBJ1-2, with D maybe TRBD1 (6 bases). The CDR3 consists of 15 residues. Germline CDR1 SEHNR, CDR2 FQNEAQ (reference sequence). V was trimmed by 0 bases and J by 7 bases, leaving 15 bases between them. The CDR3 coding sequence is TGTGCCAGCAGCTTAGCAGGGGGTGGCGAAACTGGCTACACCTTC. Translation gives CASSLAGGGETGYTF.

V gene TRBV2 combines with J gene TRBJ1-6, with a weak D call TRBD1 (6 bases). Trimming cost V 8 bases and J 7 bases, with 12 bases left between them. Germline CDR1 is SNHLY and CDR2 is FYNNEI. The CDR3 extends over 13 amino acids. CDR3 DNA sequence: TGTGCCAGCGGTGGACAGTTCAATTCACCCCTCCACTTT. It encodes CASGGQFNSPLHF. Full variable domain (rest looked up from reference TRBV2 and TRBJ1-6): EPEVTQTPSHQVTQMGQEVILRCVPISNHLYFYWYRQILGQKVEFLVSFYNNEISEKSEIFDDQFSVERPDGSNFTLKIRSTKLEDSAMYFCASGGQFNSPLHFGNGTRLTVT.

The DNA of the CDR3 is TGTGCCAGCAGCCCACGGGACAGGAATTCACCCCTCCACTTT. The encoded protein is CASSPRDRNSPLHF. The V and J genes are TRBV11-2 and TRBJ1-6; TRBD1 matches at 8 bases. CDR3 length: 14 residues. The germline gives CDR1 SGHAT, CDR2 FQNNGV. V dropped 5 bases and J dropped 7; count of bases not matched to a gene: 4.

V is TRBV28 and J is TRBJ2-5, with a weak D call TRBD1 (5 bases). CDR1 is MDHEN and CDR2 is SYDVKM in the germline V gene. The CDR3 is made up of 16 amino acids. Trimming removed 8 bases at V and 0 bases at J, with 19 bases between. The CDR3 protein is CASRTVGRDYQETQYF. The CDR3, as DNA: TGTGCCAGCCGAACCGTGGGCAGGGATTACCAAGAGACCCAGTACTTC.

The chain couples TRBV30 to TRBJ2-7; TRBD1 aligns across 8 bases. Germline trimming cut 3 bases from V and 5 bases from J; bases unmatched to any gene: 15. The CDR3 sequence is 16 residues long. Germline V gene sequence: CDR1 GTSNPN, CDR2 SVGIG (reference sequence). Here the CDR3 DNA reads TGTGCCTGGAGGCCACCCGGACAGGGTACCATGCACGAGCAGTACTTC. This translates into CAWRPPGQGTMHEQYF.

In this sample, this clone turned up a few times. The chain uses TRBV2 and TRBJ2-7; TRBD1 agrees at 7 bases. V was pared by 8 bases and J by 6 bases, with 13 bases of the junction left unmatched. This CDR3 contains 14 residues. The germline V gene encodes CDR1 SNHLY and CDR2 FYNNEI. CDR3 nucleotides: TGTGCCAGCCACATCAATTCAGGGGGTGGCGAGCAGTACTTC. Its protein is CASHINSGGGEQYF.

This clone appeared once. The rearrangement uses TRBV5-4 and TRBJ1-1; no firm D call. Germline V gene data show CDR1 as SGHNT and CDR2 as YYREEE (reference sequence). Trimming stripped 3 bases from V and 8 bases from J, with 17 bases between. This CDR3 is 14 amino acids long. The CDR3 loop reads CASSWSGNPTEAFF. In DNA form, the CDR3 reads TGTGCCAGCAGCTGGTCCGGGAATCCAACAGAAGCTTTCTTT.

V is TRBV6-5 and J is TRBJ1-4, with D possibly being TRBD1 (5 bases). This CDR3 has 13 residues. Germline V gives CDR1 MNHEY, CDR2 SVGAGI. V shed 6 bases and J shed 4 bases, with 9 bases lying between them. Here the CDR3 DNA reads TGTGCCAGCAGCACAGGATTTAATGAAAAACTGTTTTTT. The encoded protein is CASSTGFNEKLFF.

This rearrangement joins TRBV2 to TRBJ2-5; 8 bases line up with TRBD1. V dropped 6 bases and J dropped 4; count of bases not matched to a gene: 13. Germline V CDR1 and CDR2: SNHLY, FYNNEI. There are 16 residues in the CDR3. This chain's CDR3 is CASRLLQGVPSETQYF. CDR3 bases: TGTGCCAGCAGGCTCCTACAGGGGGTACCTTCAGAGACCCAGTACTTC.

CDR3: CASRSGTGQGEAFF. The CDR3 coding sequence is TGTGCCAGTAGGTCCGGGACAGGACAGGGTGAAGCTTTCTTT. This chain links TRBV19 with TRBJ1-1, with 8 bases aligning to TRBD1. The CDR3 has 14 amino acids. CDR1 LNHDA and CDR2 SQIVND come from the germline V gene (reference sequence). V lost 6 bases, J lost 7 bases, and 10 bases stayed unmatched.

V is TRBV6-5 and J is TRBJ1-1; D gene ambiguous. In germline, CDR1 is MNHEY, CDR2 SVGAGI. This CDR3 contains 13 residues. Trimming cost V 11 bases and J 3 bases, with 16 bases left between them. The CDR3 is CASQTRRDTEAFF. The CDR3 DNA is TGTGCCTCACAAACGAGACGGGACACTGAAGCTTTCTTT.

This clone was recorded a few times. The J gene is TRBJ2-3, the V gene TRBV24-1; 9 bases align to TRBD2. The CDR3 has 17 residues. J lost 4 bases, V lost 3 bases, and 10 bases had no gene match. CDR1 is KGHDR and CDR2 is SFDVKD in the germline V gene. CDR3 nucleotides: TGTGCCACCAGTGATCCCTCGGCGGGGGGGTTGTCAGATACGCAGTATTTT. It yields the protein CATSDPSAGGLSDTQYF.

The chain links TRBV4-1 to TRBJ2-7; 12 bases agree with TRBD2. The CDR3 is made up of 17 amino acids. From germline, CDR1 is MGHRA and CDR2 YSYEKL. V was pared by 1 base and J by 1 base, with 5 bases of the junction left unmatched. The CDR3 sequence: CASSQAPGLAGSYEQYF. The CDR3 nucleotides read TGCGCCAGCAGCCAAGCCCCGGGACTAGCGGGTTCCTACGAGCAGTACTTC.

The gene calls are TRBV24-1 and TRBJ2-1; a weak D match, TRBD1 (6 bases). V lost 11 bases, J lost 0 bases, and 10 bases lay in between. Per germline, CDR1 KGHDR and CDR2 SFDVKD. The CDR3 is made up of 13 amino acids. CDR3 DNA sequence: TGTGCCATCCAGGGGAGCTCCTACAATGAGCAGTTCTTC. It is translated as CAIQGSSYNEQFF.

This chain joins TRBV6-5 and TRBJ1-5, with a weak D call TRBD1 (6 bases). Trimming removed 6 bases from V and 3 bases from J, with 12 bases in between. The CDR3 loop spans 14 amino acids. Germline CDR1 and CDR2: MNHEY and SVGAGI. Here the CDR3 reads CASSFGQTNQPQHF. The DNA for the CDR3 is TGTGCCAGCAGCTTTGGACAGACCAATCAGCCCCAGCATTTT.

The gene calls are TRBV7-9 and TRBJ1-1; the D gene is possibly TRBD1 (6 bases). CDR1 and CDR2 (germline): SEHNR, FQNEAQ (reference sequence). V was pared by 1 base and J by 5 bases, with 14 bases between. This CDR3 is 15 amino acids long. CDR3 in amino acids: CASSLGTAGETEAFF. CDR3 DNA: TGTGCCAGCAGCTTAGGGACAGCTGGGGAAACTGAAGCTTTCTTT.

The chain links TRBV10-3 to TRBJ2-5; tentative D call: TRBD1 (6 bases). V shed 6 bases and J shed 0 bases, with 11 bases lying between them. Germline values: CDR1 ENHRY, CDR2 SYGVKD. This CDR3 is 14 amino acids long. In DNA, the CDR3 is TGTGCCATCAGCACCGGACAGAACCAAGAGACCCAGTACTTC. Its translation: CAISTGQNQETQYF.

The sample holds one count of this clone. CDR3 DNA sequence: TGTGCCAGCAGTTACGGCGGGACAGGGGTAGGGGAGCAGTACTTC. Amino acid sequence: CASSYGGTGVGEQYF. The chain recombines TRBV6-6 with TRBJ2-7; 10 bases agree with TRBD1. V gave up 2 bases and J gave up 7 bases; unmatched junction bases: 8. The germline CDR1 and CDR2 sequences are MNHNY and SVGAGI (reference sequence). This CDR3 is built from 15 residues.

The V call is TRBV24-1, the J call TRBJ2-2, with a possible D match to TRBD1 (7 bases). The germline V gene encodes CDR1 KGHDR and CDR2 SFDVKD. The CDR3 has 16 amino acids. Deletions cut 4 bases from V and 1 base from J, with 12 bases between. The CDR3 nucleotides read TGTGCCACCAGTGAGCGGGACAGAGAGAACACCGGGGAGCTGTTTTTT. Its translation: CATSERDRENTGELFF.